The source of this T cell receptor (beta chain) is a study of vaccination and CD4 T cells after COVID-19. Overall study results and limits: Median numbers of SARS-CoV-2-reactive clonotypes increased from roughly 22 to 38 (not a significant change).

The CDR3 consists of 14 residues. Looked up from germline, CDR1 is DFQATT and CDR2 is SNEGSKA (reference sequence). Trimming stripped 0 bases from V and 1 base from J, with 9 bases between. This clonotype was seen only a few times. Its antigen is currently unknown. Oncomine TCR Beta short-read sequencing was applied to DNA from cultured CD4+ T cells. Extraction of genomic DNA was performed on cultured CD4+ T cells. A single record per CDR3 protein comes from TCRdb applying MiXCR to the PCR reads. There are 15,000 or so distinct CDR3 sequences in the sample; approximately 50% occur only once, and over 15% lies in the top ten. Regarding treatment: roughly nine-day PBMC culture with coronavirus spike peptide pools or control peptides (ViraFEST assay). The ViraFEST method relied on peptide pools to expand antigen-specific T cells, followed by TCR sequencing.

This TCR was recovered from a human donor who received a COVID-19 vaccine. Sequenced here: CD4+ T cells from blood, cultured in vitro, sampled before SARS-CoV-2 vaccination. This sequence joins TRBV20-1 and TRBJ2-5; maybe TRBD2 (6 bases). The CDR3 DNA reads TGCAGTGCTAGAGATATGGGGGGCCAAGAGACCCAGTACTTC. Its protein is CSARDMGGQETQYF.